This record concerns one TCR beta chain sequence. What it binds is unknown. The entry originates in a study of OX40 agonist ivuxolimab in advanced cancers. Study overall: Ivuxolimab was administered intravenously to patients at 0.01 to 10 mg/kg every 2 weeks. The study, taken as a whole, reports: Antigen targets of the expanded peripheral T cells went undetermined. Researchers report that CD8+ T cells had, on average, more expanded clones than CD4+.

Some clones are missing from TCRdb's copy, which holds only in-frame ones; the method was immunoSEQ multiplex PCR. The table lists about 54,000 clones, roughly 90% of them singletons. Blood was sampled at baseline, cycle 4 day 1, and cycle 7 day 1. Germline CDR1 is SGHRS and CDR2 is YFSETQ. The CDR3 sequence is 12 residues long. V lost 0 bases and J 7 bases, leaving 4 bases between the germline ends. The sequence was obtained from an adult with an advanced solid tumor such as melanoma, head and neck, liver or kidney cancer. The sample in question was CD4+ or CD8+ T cells sorted from blood, obtained in a trial of the OX40 agonist ivuxolimab. The rearrangement joins TRBV5-1 to TRBJ2-2; D not certain. The CDR3 reads CASSLALGELFF. DNA for the CDR3: TGCGCCAGCAGCTTGGCCCTCGGGGAGCTGTTTTTT.